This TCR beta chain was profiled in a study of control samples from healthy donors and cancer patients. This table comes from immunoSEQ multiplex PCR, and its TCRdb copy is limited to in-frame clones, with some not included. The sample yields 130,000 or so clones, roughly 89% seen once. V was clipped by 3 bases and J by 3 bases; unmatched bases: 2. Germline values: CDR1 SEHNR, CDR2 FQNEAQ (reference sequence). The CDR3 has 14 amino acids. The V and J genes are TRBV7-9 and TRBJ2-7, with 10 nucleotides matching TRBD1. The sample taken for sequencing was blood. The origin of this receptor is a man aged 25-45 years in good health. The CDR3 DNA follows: TGTGCCAGCAGCTTCCGGGACAGGGGCTACGAGCAGTACTTC. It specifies CASSFRDRGYEQYF. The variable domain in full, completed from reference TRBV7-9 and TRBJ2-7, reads DTGVSQNPRHKITKRGQNVTFRCDPISEHNRLYWYRQTLGQGPEFLTYFQNEAQLEKSRLLSDRFSAERPKGSFSTLEIQRTEQGDSAMYLCASSFRDRGYEQYFGPGTRLTVT.